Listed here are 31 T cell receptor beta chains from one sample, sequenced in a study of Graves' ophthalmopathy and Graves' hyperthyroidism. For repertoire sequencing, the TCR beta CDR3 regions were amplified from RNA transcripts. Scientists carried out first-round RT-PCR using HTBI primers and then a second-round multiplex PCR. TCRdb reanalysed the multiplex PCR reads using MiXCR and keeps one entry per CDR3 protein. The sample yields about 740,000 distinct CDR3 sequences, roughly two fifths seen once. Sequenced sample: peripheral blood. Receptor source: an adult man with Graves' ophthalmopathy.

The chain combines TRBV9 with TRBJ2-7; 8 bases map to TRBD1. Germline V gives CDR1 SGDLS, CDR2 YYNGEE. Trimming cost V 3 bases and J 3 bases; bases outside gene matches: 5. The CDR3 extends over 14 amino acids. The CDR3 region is CASSAEGTGYEQYF. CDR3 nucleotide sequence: TGTGCCAGCAGCGCGGAGGGGACAGGCTACGAGCAGTACTTC.

The CDR3: CSARPSTSVFYEQYF. The CDR3 DNA follows: TGCAGTGCTAGACCCTCGACTAGCGTCTTCTACGAGCAGTACTTC. The rearrangement links TRBV20-1 to TRBJ2-7; 8 nucleotides align to TRBD2. Germline V lookup: CDR1 DFQATT, CDR2 SNEGSKA (reference sequence). CDR3 length: 15 residues. The V and J ends lost 2 bases and 3 bases, in that order; junction bases with no gene match: 9.

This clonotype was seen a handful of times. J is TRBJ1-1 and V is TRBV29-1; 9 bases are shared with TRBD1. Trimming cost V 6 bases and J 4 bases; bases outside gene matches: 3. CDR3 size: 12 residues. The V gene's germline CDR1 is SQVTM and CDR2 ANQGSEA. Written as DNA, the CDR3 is TGCAGCGTCACGACAGGGGGCACTGAAGCTTTCTTT. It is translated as CSVTTGGTEAFF.

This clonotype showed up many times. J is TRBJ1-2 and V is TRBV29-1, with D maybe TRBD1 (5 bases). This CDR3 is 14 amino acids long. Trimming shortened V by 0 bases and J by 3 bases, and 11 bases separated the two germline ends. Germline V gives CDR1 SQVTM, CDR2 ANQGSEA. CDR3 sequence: CSVEDGATDYGYTF. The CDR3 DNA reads TGCAGCGTTGAAGATGGGGCCACGGACTATGGCTACACCTTC.

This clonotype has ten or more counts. The CDR3 protein is CASSPWTEQETQYF. DNA for the CDR3: TGTGCCAGCAGCCCCTGGACTGAGCAAGAGACCCAGTACTTC. The rearrangement joins TRBV7-8 to TRBJ2-5; TRBD2 is a possible D gene (5 bases). The CDR3 covers 14 residues. Looked up from germline, CDR1 is SGHVS and CDR2 is FQNEAQ. The V gene lost 5 bases and the J gene lost 2 bases, with 12 bases spanning the gap.

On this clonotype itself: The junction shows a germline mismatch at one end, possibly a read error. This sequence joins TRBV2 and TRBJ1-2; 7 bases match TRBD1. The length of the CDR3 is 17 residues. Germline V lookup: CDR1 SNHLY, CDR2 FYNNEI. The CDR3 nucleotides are TGTGTCAGCAGTGCTAGAGGCCGACAGGGTAGCAACTATGGCTACACCTTC. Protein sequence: CVSSARGRQGSNYGYTF.

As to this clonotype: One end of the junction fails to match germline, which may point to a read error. The CDR3 is CAISDSGGRGERFF. DNA of the CDR3: TGTGCCATCAGTGACTCAGGGGGGCGAGGTGAGCGGTTCTTC. The chain joins TRBV10-3 to TRBJ2-5; a weak D match, TRBD1 (7 bases). CDR3 length: 14 amino acids. CDR1 and CDR2 (germline): ENHRY, SYGVKD.

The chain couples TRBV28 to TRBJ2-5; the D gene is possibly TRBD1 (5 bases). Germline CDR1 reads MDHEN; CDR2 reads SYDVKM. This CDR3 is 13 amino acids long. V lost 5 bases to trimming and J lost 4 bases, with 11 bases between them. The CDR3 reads CASSKSGRETQYF. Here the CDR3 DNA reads TGTGCCAGCAGTAAATCAGGGCGAGAGACCCAGTACTTC.

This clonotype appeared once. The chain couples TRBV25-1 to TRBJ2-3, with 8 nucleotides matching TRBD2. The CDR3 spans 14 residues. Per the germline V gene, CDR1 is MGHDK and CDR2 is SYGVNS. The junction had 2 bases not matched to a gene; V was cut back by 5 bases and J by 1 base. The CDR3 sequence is CASSRREGTDTQYF. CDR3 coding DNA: TGTGCCAGCAGTAGGCGGGAGGGCACAGATACGCAGTATTTT.

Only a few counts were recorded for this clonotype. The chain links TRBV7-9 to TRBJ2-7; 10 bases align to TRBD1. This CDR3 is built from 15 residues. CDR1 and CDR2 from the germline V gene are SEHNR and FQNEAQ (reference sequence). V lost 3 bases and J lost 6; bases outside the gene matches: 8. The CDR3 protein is CASSLGTGEIREQYF. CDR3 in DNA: TGTGCCAGCAGCTTGGGGACAGGGGAGATCCGCGAGCAGTACTTC.

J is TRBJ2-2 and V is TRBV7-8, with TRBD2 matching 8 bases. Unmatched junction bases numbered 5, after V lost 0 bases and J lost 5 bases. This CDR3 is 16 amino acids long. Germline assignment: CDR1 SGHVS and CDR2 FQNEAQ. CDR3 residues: CASSLAQAGATGELFF. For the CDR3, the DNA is TGTGCCAGCAGCTTAGCGCAAGCGGGGGCAACCGGGGAGCTGTTTTTT.

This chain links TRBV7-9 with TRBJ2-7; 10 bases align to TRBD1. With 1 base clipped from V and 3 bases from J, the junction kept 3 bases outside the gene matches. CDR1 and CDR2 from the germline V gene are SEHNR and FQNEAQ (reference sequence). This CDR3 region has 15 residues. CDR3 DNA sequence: TGTGCCAGCAGCTTAGGGGACAGGGGAGGCTACGAGCAGTACTTC. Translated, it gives CASSLGDRGGYEQYF.

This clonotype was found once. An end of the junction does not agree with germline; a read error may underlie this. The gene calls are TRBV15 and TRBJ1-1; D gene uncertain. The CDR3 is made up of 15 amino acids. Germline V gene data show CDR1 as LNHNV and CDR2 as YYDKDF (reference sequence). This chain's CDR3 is CAASSERRASTEAFF. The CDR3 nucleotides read TGTGCCGCCAGCAGTGAGCGGAGGGCGAGTACTGAAGCTTTCTTT.

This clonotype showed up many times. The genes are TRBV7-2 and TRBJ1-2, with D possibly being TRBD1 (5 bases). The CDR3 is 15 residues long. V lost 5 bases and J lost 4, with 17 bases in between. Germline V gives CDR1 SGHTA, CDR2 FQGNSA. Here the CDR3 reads CASSLDSVRSYGYTF. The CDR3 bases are TGTGCCAGCAGCCTCGACAGCGTTAGGAGCTATGGCTACACCTTC.

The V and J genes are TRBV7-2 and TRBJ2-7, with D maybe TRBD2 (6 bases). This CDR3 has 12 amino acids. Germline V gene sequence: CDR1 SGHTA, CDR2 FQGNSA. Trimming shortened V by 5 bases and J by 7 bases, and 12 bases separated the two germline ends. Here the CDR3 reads CASSILGREQYF. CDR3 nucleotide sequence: TGTGCCAGCAGCATATTGGGGAGGGAGCAGTACTTC.

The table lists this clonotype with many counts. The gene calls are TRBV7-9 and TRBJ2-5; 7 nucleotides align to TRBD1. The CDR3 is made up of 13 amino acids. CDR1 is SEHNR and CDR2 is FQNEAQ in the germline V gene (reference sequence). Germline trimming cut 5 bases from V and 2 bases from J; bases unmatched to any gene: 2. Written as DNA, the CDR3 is TGTGCCAGCAGCCAGGGACAGCAAGAGACCCAGTACTTC. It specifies CASSQGQQETQYF.

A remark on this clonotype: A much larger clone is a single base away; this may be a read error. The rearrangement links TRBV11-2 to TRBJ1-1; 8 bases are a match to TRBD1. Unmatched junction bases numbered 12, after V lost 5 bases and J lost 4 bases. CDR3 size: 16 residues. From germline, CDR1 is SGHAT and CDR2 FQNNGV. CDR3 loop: CASSPRQGRLSTEAFF. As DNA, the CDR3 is TGTGCCAGCAGCCCTCGACAGGGGAGGCTGAGCACTGAAGCTTTCTTT.

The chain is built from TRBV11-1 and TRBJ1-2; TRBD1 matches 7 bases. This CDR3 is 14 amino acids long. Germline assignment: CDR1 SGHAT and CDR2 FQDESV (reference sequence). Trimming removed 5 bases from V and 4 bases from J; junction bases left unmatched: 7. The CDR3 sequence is CASSQAGTAYGYTF. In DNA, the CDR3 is TGTGCCAGCAGCCAGGCTGGGACAGCCTATGGCTACACCTTC.

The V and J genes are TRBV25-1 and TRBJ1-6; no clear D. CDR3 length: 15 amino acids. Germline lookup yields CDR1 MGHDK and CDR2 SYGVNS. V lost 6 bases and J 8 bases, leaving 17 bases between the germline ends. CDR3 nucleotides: TGTGCCAGCAGCCCGGGAGTTAAGAGGGATTCACCCCTCCACTTT. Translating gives CASSPGVKRDSPLHF.

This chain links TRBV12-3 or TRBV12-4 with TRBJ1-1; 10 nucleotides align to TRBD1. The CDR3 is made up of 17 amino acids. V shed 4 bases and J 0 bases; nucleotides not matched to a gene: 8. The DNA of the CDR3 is TGTGCCAGCAGTTCGACAGGGGGCGGGAACATGAACACTGAAGCTTTCTTT. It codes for CASSSTGGGNMNTEAFF.

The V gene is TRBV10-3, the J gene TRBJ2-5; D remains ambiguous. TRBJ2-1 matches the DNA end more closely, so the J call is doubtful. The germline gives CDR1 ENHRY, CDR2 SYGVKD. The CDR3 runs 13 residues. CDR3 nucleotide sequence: TGTGCCATCAGTGTCCAGGTGTACAATGAGCAGTTCTTC. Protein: CAISVQVYNEQFF.

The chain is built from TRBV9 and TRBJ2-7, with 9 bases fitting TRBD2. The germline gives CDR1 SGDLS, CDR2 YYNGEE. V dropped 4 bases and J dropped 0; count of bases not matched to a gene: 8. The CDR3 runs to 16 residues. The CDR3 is CASSPTTSGNSYEQYF. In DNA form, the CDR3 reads TGTGCCAGCAGCCCGACGACTAGCGGCAACTCCTACGAGCAGTACTTC.

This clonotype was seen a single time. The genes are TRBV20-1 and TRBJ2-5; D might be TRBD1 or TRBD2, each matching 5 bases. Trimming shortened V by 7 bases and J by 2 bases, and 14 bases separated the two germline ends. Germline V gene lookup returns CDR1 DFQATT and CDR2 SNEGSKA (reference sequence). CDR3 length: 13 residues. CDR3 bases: TGCAGTGGTGAGGGGCCCTTACAAGAGACCCAGTACTTC. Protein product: CSGEGPLQETQYF.

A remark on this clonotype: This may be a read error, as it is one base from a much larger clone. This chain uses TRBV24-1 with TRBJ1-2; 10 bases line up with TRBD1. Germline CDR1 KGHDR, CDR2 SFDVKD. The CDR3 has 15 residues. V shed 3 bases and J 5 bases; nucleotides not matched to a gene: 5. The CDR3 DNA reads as TGTGCCACCAGTGATCCAGACAGGGGGCGGTATGGCTACACCTTC. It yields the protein CATSDPDRGRYGYTF.

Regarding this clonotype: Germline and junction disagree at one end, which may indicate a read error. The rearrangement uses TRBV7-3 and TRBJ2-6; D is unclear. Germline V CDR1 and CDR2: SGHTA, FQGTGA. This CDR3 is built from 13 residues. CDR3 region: CASSPMGANVLTF. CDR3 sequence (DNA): TGCGCCAGCAGCCCGATGGGGGCCAACGTCCTGACTTTC. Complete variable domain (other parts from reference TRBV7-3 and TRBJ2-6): GAGVSQTPSNKVTEKGKYVELRCDPISGHTALYWYRQSLGQGPEFLIYFQGTGAADDSGLPNDRFFAVRPEGSVSTLKIQRTERGDSAVYLCASSPMGANVLTFGAGSRLTVL.

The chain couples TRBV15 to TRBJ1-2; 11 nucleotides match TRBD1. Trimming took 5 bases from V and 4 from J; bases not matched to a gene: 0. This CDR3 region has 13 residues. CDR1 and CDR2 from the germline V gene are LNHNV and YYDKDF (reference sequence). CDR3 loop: CATSGQGAYGYTF. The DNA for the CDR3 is TGTGCCACCAGCGGACAGGGGGCCTATGGCTACACCTTC.

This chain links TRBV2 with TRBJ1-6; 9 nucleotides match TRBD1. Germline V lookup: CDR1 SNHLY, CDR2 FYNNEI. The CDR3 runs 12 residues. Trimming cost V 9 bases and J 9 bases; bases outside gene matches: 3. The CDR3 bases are TGTGCCAGTAGGGACAGGGTTTCACCCCTCCACTTT. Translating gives CASRDRVSPLHF.

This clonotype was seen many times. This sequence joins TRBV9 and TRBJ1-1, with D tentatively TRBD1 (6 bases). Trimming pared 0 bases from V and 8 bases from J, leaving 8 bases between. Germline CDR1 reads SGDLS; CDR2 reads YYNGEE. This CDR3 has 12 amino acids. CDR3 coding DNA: TGTGCCAGCAGCGTAGAAGGACAGGAAGCTTTCTTT. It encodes CASSVEGQEAFF. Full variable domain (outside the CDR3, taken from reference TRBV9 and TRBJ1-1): DSGVTQTPKHLITATGQRVTLRCSPRSGDLSVYWYQQSLDQGLQFLIQYYNGEERAKGNILERFSAQQFPDLHSELNLSSLELGDSALYFCASSVEGQEAFFGQGTRLTVV.

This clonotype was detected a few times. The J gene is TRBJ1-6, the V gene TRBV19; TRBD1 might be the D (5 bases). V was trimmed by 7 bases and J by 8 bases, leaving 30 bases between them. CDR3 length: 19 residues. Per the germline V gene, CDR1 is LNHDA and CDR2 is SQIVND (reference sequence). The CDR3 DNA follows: TGTGCCAGTACCGGCGCTGGGGGACGCCGAAGCGTGCGAGATTCACCCCTCCACTTT. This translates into CASTGAGGRRSVRDSPLHF.

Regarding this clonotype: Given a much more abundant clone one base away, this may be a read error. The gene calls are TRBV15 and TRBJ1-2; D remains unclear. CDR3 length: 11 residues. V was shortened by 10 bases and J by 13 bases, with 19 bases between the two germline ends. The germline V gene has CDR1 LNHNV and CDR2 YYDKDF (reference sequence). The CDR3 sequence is CASSELRMITF. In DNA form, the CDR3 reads TGTGCCAGCAGTGAACTGCGGATGATCACCTTC.

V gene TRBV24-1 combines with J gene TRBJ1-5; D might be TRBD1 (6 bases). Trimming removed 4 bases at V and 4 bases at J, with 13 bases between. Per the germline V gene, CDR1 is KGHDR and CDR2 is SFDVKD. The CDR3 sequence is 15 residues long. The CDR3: CATSDPGTINQPQHF. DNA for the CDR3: TGTGCCACCAGTGACCCAGGGACAATTAATCAGCCCCAGCATTTT.